This is a list of T cell receptor beta chains from one sample in a study of CD8 T cells in Susac syndrome. MiXCR was run by TCRdb on the immunoSEQ multiplex PCR reads, yielding one entry per CDR3 protein. Among 100,000 to 150,000 distinct CDR3 sequences, more than 90% were seen once, and the ten largest hold over 0.07%. Sequencing was done on a sample of CD4+ T cells from PBMCs. The receptors were gathered from a human donor in good health. Both conserved end residues are part of each CDR3. A D gene is named only where the DNA matches it firmly. Rows may omit the clone size; those that give it use once, few, many or a size class.

DNA | CDR3 | J | D | V | size
TGTGCCAGCTCTACTAGCGGGGCCTACGAGCAGTACTTC | CASSTSGAYEQYF | TRBJ2-7 | TRBD2 | TRBV3-1 | .
TGCGCCAGCAGTGAGCCAGCTAACTATGGCTACACCTTC | CASSEPANYGYTF | TRBJ1-2 | . | TRBV10-2 | .
TGTGCCAGCAGCCGATCCTTCTCCCGGGCGGATAGCAATCAGCCCCAGCATTTT | CASSRSFSRADSNQPQHF | TRBJ1-5 | . | TRBV6-1 | .
TGTGCCAGCAGTTCGGGACAGGGGGGGCCCTATGGCTACACCTTC | CASSSGQGGPYGYTF | TRBJ1-2 | TRBD1 | TRBV6-5 | .
TGCAGTGCTAGTAGGGGGAGGGTGGATCAGCCCCAGCATTTT | CSASRGRVDQPQHF | TRBJ1-5 | . | TRBV20-1 | .
TGCAGTGCTAGAGGACAGGGGCACACTGAAGCTTTCTTT | CSARGQGHTEAFF | TRBJ1-1 | TRBD1 | TRBV20-1 | once
TGTGCCAGCAGCCTAAAACTAGGGTGGTTGGGTACGCAGTATTTT | CASSLKLGWLGTQYF | TRBJ2-3 | . | TRBV7-2 | .
TGTGCCAGCAGTGAGCCCGGCCTTAAGCGTGAGGACTATGGCTACACCTTC | CASSEPGLKREDYGYTF | TRBJ1-2 | . | TRBV2 | .
TGTGCCAGCAGCGCCCGCAGGGACAGGGGGCAGGAGACCCAGTACTTC | CASSARRDRGQETQYF | TRBJ2-5 | TRBD1 | TRBV7-9 | .
TGTGCCAGCAGTAGAAGGGTCTACGAGCAGTACTTC | CASSRRVYEQYF | TRBJ2-7 | . | TRBV28 | .
TGTGCCAGCAGCTTTAAGAAGACTAGCGGGAGTAGGGATGAGCAGTTCTTC | CASSFKKTSGSRDEQFF | TRBJ2-1 | TRBD2 | TRBV7-2 | .
TGCAGCGTTCAGAGACAGCTGAACACTGAAGCTTTCTTT | CSVQRQLNTEAFF | TRBJ1-1 | . | TRBV29-1 | .
TGCGCCAGCAGCTCTCCGGGACAGGGGTACGAGCAGTACTTC | CASSSPGQGYEQYF | TRBJ2-7 | TRBD1 | TRBV5-1 | few
TGTGCCAGCAGTTACCTCGAGTTGAACACTGAAGCTTTCTTT | CASSYLELNTEAFF | TRBJ1-1 | . | TRBV6-2/TRBV6-3 | .
TGTGCCAGCAGCCCCGTTAGTCTCTACAATGAGCAGTTCTTC | CASSPVSLYNEQFF | TRBJ2-1 | . | TRBV11-2 | .
TGTGCCAGCAGTTACTCTTGGACGGCCGAAAAACTGTTTTTT | CASSYSWTAEKLFF | TRBJ1-4 | . | TRBV6-5 | once
TGCGCCAGCAGCCCCACGACAGAGGGGGCCGAAGCTTTCTTT | CASSPTTEGAEAFF | TRBJ1-1 | TRBD1 | TRBV5-1 | .
TGTGCCAGCACCGACATGGGGGGCGAAGACTATGGCTACACCTTC | CASTDMGGEDYGYTF | TRBJ1-2 | . | TRBV27 | .
TGTGCCAGCAACCCCCCTGGGGGGAGGCAGTACTTC | CASNPPGGRQYF | TRBJ2-7 | . | TRBV6-5 | .
TGTGCCAGCGACAGCTACTATGGCTACACCTTC | CASDSYYGYTF | TRBJ1-2 | . | TRBV2 | .
TGTGCCAGCAGTTACAGGTCAGCGGCCTTCGATGGCTACACCTTC | CASSYRSAAFDGYTF | TRBJ1-2 | . | TRBV6-2/TRBV6-3 | .
TGTGCCAGCAGCTCGCAACAGGGCGGAGTGAGGGAAAAACTGTTTTTT | CASSSQQGGVREKLFF | TRBJ1-4 | . | TRBV7-2 | .
TGTGCCAGCAGTCTAGCGGGATTCCCCTGGGAGACCCAGTACTTC | CASSLAGFPWETQYF | TRBJ2-5 | TRBD2 | TRBV6-5 | .
TGTGCCAGCAGTGAAAGTGTAGCTAACTATGGCTACACCTTC | CASSESVANYGYTF | TRBJ1-2 | . | TRBV2 | .
TGTGCCACCAGTGCCTCGTTCACAGGAGACAATGAGCAGTTCTTC | CATSASFTGDNEQFF | TRBJ2-1 | . | TRBV24-1 | .
TGCAGTGCTCTTATCGGGGAGGGTTATGGCTACACCTTC | CSALIGEGYGYTF | TRBJ1-2 | . | TRBV20-1 | .
TGCGCCAGCAGCCAAGGTTCCGTCTCCTACGAGCAGTACTTC | CASSQGSVSYEQYF | TRBJ2-7 | . | TRBV4-3 | .